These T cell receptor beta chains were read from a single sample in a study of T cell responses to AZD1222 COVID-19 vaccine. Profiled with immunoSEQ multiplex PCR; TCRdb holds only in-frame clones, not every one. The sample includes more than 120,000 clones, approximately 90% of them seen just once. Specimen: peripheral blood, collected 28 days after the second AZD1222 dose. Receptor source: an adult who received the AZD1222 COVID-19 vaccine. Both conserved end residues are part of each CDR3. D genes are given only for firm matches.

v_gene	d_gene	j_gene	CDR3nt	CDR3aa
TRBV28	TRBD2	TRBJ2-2	TGTGCCAGCAGTAGCGGGGTTAACACCGGGGAGCTGTTTTTT	CASSSGVNTGELFF
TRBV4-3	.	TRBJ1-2	TGCGCCAGCAGCCAAGGTCAGGGTTATCCGGGCGAGGAAATCTATGGCTACACCTTC	CASSQGQGYPGEEIYGYTF
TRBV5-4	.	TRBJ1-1	TGTGCCAGCAGCTTGGCGAGGGTAGGTCCCACTGAAGCTTTCTTT	CASSLARVGPTEAFF
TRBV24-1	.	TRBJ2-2	TGTGCCACCAGCTTCAGGGGTAAGGCCGGGGAGCTGTTTTTT	CATSFRGKAGELFF
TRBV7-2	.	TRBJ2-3	TGTGCCAGCAGCTTATTGCCGAACTGGGACTTCACAGATACGCAGTATTTT	CASSLLPNWDFTDTQYF
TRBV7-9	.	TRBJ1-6	TGTGCCAGCAGCTTAGCCGCCTCACCCCTCCACTTT	CASSLAASPLHF
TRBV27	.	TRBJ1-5	TGTGCCAGCAGTCAGGCAGCCCATCAGCCCCAGCATTTT	CASSQAAHQPQHF
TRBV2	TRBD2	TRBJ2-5	TGTGCCAGCAGTCCCCCGGGGGGACAAGAGACCCAGTACTTC	CASSPPGGQETQYF
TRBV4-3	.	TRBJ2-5	TGCGCCAGCAGCCAAGATTGGGAGCCCAGGGGCCAAGAGACCCAGTACTTC	CASSQDWEPRGQETQYF
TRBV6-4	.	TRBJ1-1	TGTGCCAGCAGTGCCCTAGGGGGGGGCACTGAAGCTTTCTTT	CASSALGGGTEAFF
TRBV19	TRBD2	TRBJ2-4	TGTGCCAGTAGTCCGGGACTAGCGGGATCCCTTAAGTACTTC	CASSPGLAGSLKYF
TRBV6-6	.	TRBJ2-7	TGTGCCAGCAGTTACTATGCAGGGGCCTACGAGCAGTACTTC	CASSYYAGAYEQYF